Listed below are T cell receptor beta chains from one sample, sequenced in a study of read filtering for tumor transcriptome and immune sequencing. TCRdb fed the reads into MiXCR, producing one record per CDR3 protein. The repertoire holds around 25,000 distinct CDR3 sequences, with less than 25% as singletons. What was sequenced was a population of CD138-negative cells sorted from bone marrow. These receptors all stem from a donor at least 40 years old with multiple myeloma. Each CDR3 is given with its conserved first and last residue. Fields, in order: D gene, J gene, CDR3 length, V gene, clone size, CDR3 DNA, CDR3 protein. A D gene is named only where the DNA matches it firmly. Where a row states a size, it is once, few, many or the class of an expanded clone; other rows omit it.

>TRBD2|TRBJ2-1|18|TRBV28|many
TGTGCCAGCAGTTTGGGACTACTAGCGGGGGTACTCTACAATGAGCAGTTCTTC
CASSLGLLAGVLYNEQFF
>-|TRBJ2-7|15|TRBV19|-
TGTGCCAGTACCGACCTGGGGTCCCTCCCCTACGAGCAGTACTTC
CASTDLGSLPYEQYF
>TRBD1|TRBJ1-2|14|TRBV27|-
TGTGCCAGCAGTCCTTGGACAGGGGGCTATGGCTACACCTTC
CASSPWTGGYGYTF
>-|TRBJ2-6|11|TRBV12-3/TRBV12-4|few
TGTGCCAGCGAAGGGGCCAACGTCCTGACTTTC
CASEGANVLTF
>-|TRBJ2-5|14|TRBV20-1|-
TGCAGTGCTAGAGTCCTGACAGTCCAAGAGACCCAGTACTTC
CSARVLTVQETQYF
>-|TRBJ2-1|14|TRBV12-3/TRBV12-4|many
TGTGCCAGCACTCGGGAAGGGATTGACAATGAGCAGTTCTTC
CASTREGIDNEQFF
>-|TRBJ2-7|13|TRBV29-1|many
TGCAGCGTTCTGGATGGGCTGGGCTACGAGCAGTACTTC
CSVLDGLGYEQYF
>-|TRBJ1-5|13|TRBV19|-
TGTGCCAGTAGTATACAGCAGGCTCAGCCCCAGCATTTT
CASSIQQAQPQHF
>-|TRBJ2-5|14|TRBV24-1|many
TGTGCCACCAGTGATCCGGGGAACCAAGAGACCCAGTACTTC
CATSDPGNQETQYF
>-|TRBJ1-1|14|TRBV7-3|medium-sized
TGTGCCAGCAGCATGGGGGGAGCGGACACTGAAGCTTTCTTT
CASSMGGADTEAFF
>-|TRBJ2-3|15|TRBV5-1|many
TGCGCCAGCAGCTTGGATCAGGCCTCCACAGATACGCAGTATTTT
CASSLDQASTDTQYF
>TRBD1|TRBJ2-5|15|TRBV19|-
TGTGCCAGTAGTACCGACAGGGGGCCCGAAGAGACCCAGTACTTC
CASSTDRGPEETQYF